This T cell receptor (beta chain) stems from a study of T cell repertoires in cytomegalovirus infection. This CDR3 spans 15 amino acids. The V end lost 7 bases, the J end lost 1 base, and 13 bases lay between the germline ends. Germline V lookup: CDR1 MNHEY, CDR2 SMNVEV (reference sequence). Each CDR3 protein is one row after TCRdb ran MiXCR on the reads. The table has 680,000 or so distinct CDR3 sequences, approximately 34% seen once. The specimen was PBMCs. The sequence derives from a human donor in good health (CMV status not recorded). Some clones in this sample may be carry-over from other donors' samples. This sequence joins TRBV27 and TRBJ2-2; D uncertain. The CDR3, as DNA: TGTGCCAGCACCCCCGGCCGACAGAACACCGGGGAGCTGTTTTTT. Its translation: CASTPGRQNTGELFF.